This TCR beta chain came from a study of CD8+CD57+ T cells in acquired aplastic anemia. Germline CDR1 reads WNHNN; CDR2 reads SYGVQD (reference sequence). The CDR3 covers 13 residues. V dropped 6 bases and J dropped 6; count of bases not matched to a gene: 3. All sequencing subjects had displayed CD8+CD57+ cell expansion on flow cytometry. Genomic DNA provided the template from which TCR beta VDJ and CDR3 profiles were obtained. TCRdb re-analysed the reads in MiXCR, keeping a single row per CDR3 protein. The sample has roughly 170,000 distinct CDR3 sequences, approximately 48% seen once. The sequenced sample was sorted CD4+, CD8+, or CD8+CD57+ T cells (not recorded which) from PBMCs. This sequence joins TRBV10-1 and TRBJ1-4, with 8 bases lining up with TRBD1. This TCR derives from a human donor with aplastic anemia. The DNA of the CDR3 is TGCGCCAGCAGAACAGGGGGAGATGAAAAACTGTTTTTT. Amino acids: CASRTGGDEKLFF.